These 19 T cell receptor beta chains share one sample of origin, sequenced in a study of T cell repertoires in cytomegalovirus infection. One entry per CDR3 protein results from TCRdb running MiXCR on the reads. The data contain about 100,000 distinct CDR3 sequences, approximately 32% of them singletons. Antigen specificity for these receptors is unknown. Sample: CD8+ T cells from cultured PBMCs, taken from culture after CMV antigen stimulation. All receptors derive from a human donor in good health (CMV status not recorded). Some clones in this sample may be carry-over from other donors' samples.

The chain recombines TRBV12-3 or TRBV12-4 with TRBJ2-7; TRBD1 matches 10 bases. The CDR3 consists of 16 residues. The V segment lost 6 bases and the J segment 2 bases; nucleotides outside the gene matches: 10. The CDR3 spells CASSTWTGGFPYEQYF. DNA of the CDR3: TGTGCCAGCAGCACTTGGACAGGGGGTTTTCCCTACGAGCAGTACTTC.

Only a few counts were recorded for this clonotype. This sequence joins TRBV10-3 and TRBJ2-1, with D maybe TRBD2 (7 bases). V shed 3 bases and J shed 8 bases, with 11 bases lying between them. Germline assignment: CDR1 ENHRY and CDR2 SYGVKD. The CDR3 loop spans 13 amino acids. The CDR3 loop reads CAISERGGDEQFF. The DNA for the CDR3 is TGTGCCATCAGTGAAAGGGGGGGAGATGAGCAGTTCTTC.

The V and J genes are TRBV28 and TRBJ2-7, with D perhaps TRBD2 (5 bases). CDR3 length equals 16 residues. The germline CDR1 and CDR2 sequences are MDHEN and SYDVKM. Deletions cut 6 bases from V and 2 bases from J, with 20 bases between. Written as DNA, the CDR3 is TGTGCCAGCAGCTTGCAGGTCCGGACGGGGACCTACGAGCAGTACTTC. It codes for CASSLQVRTGTYEQYF.

The chain has TRBV7-9 and TRBJ2-1; TRBD2 matches 7 bases. Germline CDR1 is SEHNR and CDR2 is FQNEAQ (reference sequence). This CDR3 has 15 amino acids. Losses at the gene ends were 1 base for V and 7 bases for J; bases not matched to a gene: 7. The CDR3 DNA sequence: TGTGCCAGCAGCTTAGGACTAGCCCAGGCGAATGAGCAGTTCTTC. Encoded protein: CASSLGLAQANEQFF.

The count of this clonotype is one. The J gene is TRBJ1-4, the V gene TRBV11-2, with D possibly TRBD1 on 6 matching bases. The length of the CDR3 is 14 residues. Between the trimmed V and J ends, which lost 5 bases and 7 bases, there was a span of 14 bases. The germline V gene encodes CDR1 SGHAT and CDR2 FQNNGV. In DNA form, the CDR3 reads TGTGCCAGCAGCGTCAGGGGATCGGGTGAAAAACTGTTTTTT. Its translation: CASSVRGSGEKLFF.

This clonotype was counted between two and nine times. The J gene is TRBJ1-1, the V gene TRBV5-6, with no clear D. The CDR3 sequence is 14 residues long. CDR1 SGHDT and CDR2 YYEEEE come from the germline V gene. Deletions cut 4 bases from V and 5 bases from J, with 15 bases between. The CDR3 here is CASSIDGERTEAFF. For the CDR3, the DNA is TGTGCCAGCAGCATTGACGGTGAACGGACTGAAGCTTTCTTT.

The V and J genes are TRBV20-1 and TRBJ2-1, with TRBD1 matching 9 bases. V lost 2 bases and J lost 3; bases outside the gene matches: 8. The germline gives CDR1 DFQATT, CDR2 SNEGSKA (reference sequence). CDR3 size: 16 residues. The CDR3 region is CSARPDGTGFYNEQFF. CDR3 nucleotides: TGCAGTGCTAGACCAGACGGGACAGGGTTCTACAATGAGCAGTTCTTC.

The V and J genes are TRBV4-1 and TRBJ1-2; 8 bases align to TRBD1. CDR1 is MGHRA, CDR2 YSYEKL, per germline. The ends lost 0 bases at V and 5 bases at J; junction bases unmatched: 5. The CDR3 covers 15 residues. CDR3 sequence (DNA): TGCGCCAGCAGCCAAGATTTCAGGGGGCATTATGGCTACACCTTC. It codes for CASSQDFRGHYGYTF.

The chain joins TRBV7-2 to TRBJ1-2; the match to TRBD1 covers 7 bases. The CDR3 consists of 18 residues. The V gene end was trimmed by 5 bases and the J gene end by 8 bases; junction bases not matched to a gene: 23. The germline V gene encodes CDR1 SGHTA and CDR2 FQGNSA. The CDR3 sequence is CASSPLGGFLGTDLGYTF. In DNA form, the CDR3 reads TGTGCCAGCAGCCCCCTGGGAGGCTTTTTGGGGACAGACTTAGGCTACACCTTC.

This clonotype was observed at least ten times. The chain couples TRBV20-1 to TRBJ2-1, with no clear D. In germline, CDR1 is DFQATT, CDR2 SNEGSKA (reference sequence). CDR3 length: 11 residues. Trimming took off 5 bases at V and 11 bases at J, with 13 bases between the two ends. This CDR3 is CSAPKFPQQFF. The CDR3 nucleotides are TGCAGTGCTCCCAAGTTTCCCCAGCAGTTCTTC.

This clonotype was seen more than once but under ten times. The genes are TRBV4-1 and TRBJ2-7, with D possibly being TRBD2 (6 bases). The CDR3 extends over 15 amino acids. Trimming cost V 1 base and J 2 bases, with 12 bases left between them. Germline V lookup: CDR1 MGHRA, CDR2 YSYEKL. The CDR3 loop reads CASSQVASAPYEQYF. For the CDR3, the DNA is TGCGCCAGCAGCCAAGTGGCTAGCGCTCCCTACGAGCAGTACTTC.

Only a few counts were recorded for this clonotype. The V and J genes are TRBV2 and TRBJ1-1; no firm D call. The CDR3 is 12 residues long. The germline gives CDR1 SNHLY, CDR2 FYNNEI. With 6 bases removed from V and 4 bases from J, the gap between germline ends came to 9 bases. CDR3 bases: TGTGCCAGCAGCCAGCCAGGCACTGAAGCTTTCTTT. Its translation is CASSQPGTEAFF.

This clonotype was picked up a small number of times. The chain is built from TRBV20-1 and TRBJ1-6; a weak D match, TRBD1 (5 bases). Trimming cost V 7 bases and J 7 bases, with 20 bases left between them. CDR1 is DFQATT and CDR2 is SNEGSKA in the germline V gene (reference sequence). The CDR3 contains 15 residues. This chain's CDR3 is CSVSRDRLKNSPLHF. The DNA of the CDR3 is TGCAGTGTATCCCGGGACCGCCTAAAGAATTCACCCCTCCACTTT.

This clonotype was recorded once. V is TRBV2 and J is TRBJ2-2; D unclear. The germline V and J ends were trimmed by 6 bases and 0 bases, with 5 bases remaining between them. Germline V CDR1 and CDR2: SNHLY, FYNNEI. The CDR3 has 13 residues. CDR3 nucleotides: TGTGCCAGCAGAAGTTCGAACACCGGGGAGCTGTTTTTT. Its protein product is CASRSSNTGELFF.

The sample holds a few counts of this clonotype. The rearrangement uses TRBV20-1 and TRBJ2-5, with 11 bases fitting TRBD2. V trimming: 3 bases; J trimming: 5 bases; junction bases outside the gene matches: 17. This CDR3 spans 18 amino acids. Per the germline V gene, CDR1 is DFQATT and CDR2 is SNEGSKA (reference sequence). The CDR3 loop reads CSASEGIAGGTPGETQYF. DNA for the CDR3: TGCAGTGCTAGCGAGGGAATAGCGGGGGGGACCCCGGGGGAGACCCAGTACTTC.

In its sample, this clonotype was seen many times. The chain uses TRBV12-3 or TRBV12-4 and TRBJ1-1; TRBD1 is a possible D gene (5 bases). This CDR3 contains 17 residues. The V end lost 7 bases, the J end lost 2 bases, and 23 bases lay between the germline ends. CDR3 amino acids: CASILMGGERVNTEAFF. Here the CDR3 DNA reads TGTGCCAGCATCCTAATGGGGGGAGAGAGGGTCAACACTGAAGCTTTCTTT.

J is TRBJ2-6 and V is TRBV6-2 or TRBV6-3; 10 bases are a match to TRBD1. Germline V gene sequence: CDR1 MNHEY, CDR2 SVGEGT. V lost 1 base and J lost 0; bases outside the gene matches: 9. The CDR3 has 20 amino acids. DNA for the CDR3: TGTGCCAGCAGTTACTGGTGGGCGGGACAGGGGAACTCTGGGGCCAACGTCCTGACTTTC. Protein product: CASSYWWAGQGNSGANVLTF.

The V call is TRBV4-3, the J call TRBJ2-7; 7 bases align to TRBD1. Germline lookup yields CDR1 LGHNA and CDR2 YSLEER. V trimming: 4 bases; J trimming: 2 bases; junction bases outside the gene matches: 11. The CDR3 is made up of 16 amino acids. The CDR3 DNA sequence: TGCGCCAGCAGCCCATTAATCCGGGACAGCCCCTACGAGCAGTACTTC. Translating it yields CASSPLIRDSPYEQYF.

This clonotype appeared a few times. The chain carries TRBV2 and TRBJ1-1; maybe TRBD1 (5 bases). CDR1 SNHLY and CDR2 FYNNEI come from the germline V gene. Trimming cost V 10 bases and J 6 bases, with 18 bases left between them. The CDR3 has 13 amino acids. The CDR3 DNA is TGTGCCACCGCGTGGGGGGGAGAGGCTGAAGCTTTCTTT. The encoded protein is CATAWGGEAEAFF.